The source of this T cell receptor (beta chain) is a study of long-term antiretroviral therapy in people with HIV. The immunoSEQ assay was v3.0, run at survey level. Using immunoSEQ multiplex PCR, the repertoire was profiled, and TCRdb retains in-frame clones only, with some absent. Here the sample spans under 30,000 clones, about 80% being singletons. CDR1 SNHLY and CDR2 FYNNEI come from the germline V gene. V lost 3 bases to trimming and J lost 1 base; unmatched junction nucleotides: 1. This CDR3 contains 15 residues. The chain has TRBV2 and TRBJ2-2, with TRBD1 matching over 8 bases. Specimen: unsorted PBMCs, collected 4.4 years after starting antiretroviral therapy. This receptor was identified in a man aged 30 to 45 with HIV. The CDR3 loop is CASSEGTGNTGELFF. The CDR3 region has the DNA TGTGCCAGCAGTGAGGGGACAGGGAACACCGGGGAGCTGTTTTTT. The variable domain in full, completed from reference TRBV2 and TRBJ2-2, reads EPEVTQTPSHQVTQMGQEVILRCVPISNHLYFYWYRQILGQKVEFLVSFYNNEISEKSEIFDDQFSVERPDGSNFTLKIRSTKLEDSAMYFCASSEGTGNTGELFFGEGSRLTVL.